What follows describes a single T cell receptor beta chain. This sample stems from a study of blood T cell repertoires in COVID-19. Across the study: Italy, Spain and the United States were the sources of the convalescent and acute COVID-19 samples. Sources were T cells, B-cell-depleted T cells, or PBMCs; the material itself was cDNA or gDNA.

In the study's own analysis: Amplifying reference gene primers gave estimates of nucleated cell counts. Produced via immunoSEQ multiplex PCR; TCRdb's table is partial and in-frame only. That table furnishes V, J and clone size, whereas the DNA furnished D and trimming. The table lists fewer than 75,000 clones, roughly 90% of them singletons. This CDR3 contains 20 residues. V dropped 1 base and J dropped 4 bases, with 26 bases sitting between them. Germline lookup yields CDR1 LGHDT and CDR2 YNNKEL (reference sequence). This receptor was taken from a man between 65 and 80 years old with acute or convalescent COVID-19. Sequencing input: peripheral blood. The chain combines TRBV3-1 (or the pseudogene TRBV3-2) with TRBJ1-5; possible D gene TRBD1, 5 bases. The CDR3 region is CASSQVRDSGSSMGNQPQHF. In DNA, the CDR3 is TGTGCCAGCAGCCAAGTCAGGGACTCCGGATCTAGTATGGGTAATCAGCCCCAGCATTTT.